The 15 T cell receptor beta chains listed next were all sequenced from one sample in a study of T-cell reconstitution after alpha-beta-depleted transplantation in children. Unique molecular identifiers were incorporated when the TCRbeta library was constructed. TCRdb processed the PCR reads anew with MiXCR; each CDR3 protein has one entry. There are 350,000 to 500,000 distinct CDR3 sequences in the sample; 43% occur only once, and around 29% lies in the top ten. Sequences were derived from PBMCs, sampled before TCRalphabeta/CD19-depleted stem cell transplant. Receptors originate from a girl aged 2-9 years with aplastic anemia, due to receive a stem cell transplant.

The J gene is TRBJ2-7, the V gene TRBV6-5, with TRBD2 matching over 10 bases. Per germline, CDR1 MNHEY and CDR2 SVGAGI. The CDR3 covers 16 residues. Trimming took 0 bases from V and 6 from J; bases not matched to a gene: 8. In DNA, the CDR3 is TGTGCCAGCAGTTACTCCTCCCTCGGACTAGCGGCCGAGCAGTACTTC. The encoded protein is CASSYSSLGLAAEQYF.

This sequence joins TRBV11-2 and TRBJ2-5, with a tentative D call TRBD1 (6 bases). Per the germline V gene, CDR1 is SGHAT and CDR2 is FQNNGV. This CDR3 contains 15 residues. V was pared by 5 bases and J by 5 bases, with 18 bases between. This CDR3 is CASSTFQGIVETQYF. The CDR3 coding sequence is TGTGCCAGCAGCACCTTTCAGGGGATTGTGGAGACCCAGTACTTC.

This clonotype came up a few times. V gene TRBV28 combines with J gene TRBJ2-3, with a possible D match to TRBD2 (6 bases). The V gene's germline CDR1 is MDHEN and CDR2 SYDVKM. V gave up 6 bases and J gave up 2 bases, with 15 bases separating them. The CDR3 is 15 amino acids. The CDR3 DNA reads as TGTGCCAGCAGCCCGACTAGTCCTAACACAGATACGCAGTATTTT. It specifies CASSPTSPNTDTQYF.

CDR3 protein: CASSPKKLAGGAGQFF. In DNA form, the CDR3 reads TGTGCCAGCTCACCGAAGAAGCTTGCCGGGGGGGCCGGGCAGTTCTTC. The chain couples TRBV18 to TRBJ2-1, with 8 bases identical to TRBD2. This CDR3 is built from 16 residues. The germline CDR1 and CDR2 sequences are KGHSH and LQKENI. Unmatched junction bases numbered 16, after V lost 3 bases and J lost 12 bases.

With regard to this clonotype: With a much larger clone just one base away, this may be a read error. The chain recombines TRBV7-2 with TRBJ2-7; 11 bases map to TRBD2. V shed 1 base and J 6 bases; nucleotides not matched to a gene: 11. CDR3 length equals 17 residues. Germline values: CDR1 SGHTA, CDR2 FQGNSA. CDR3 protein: CASSLGSRVSGRAEQYF. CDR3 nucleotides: TGTGCCAGCAGCTTAGGAAGCCGGGTTAGCGGGAGGGCCGAGCAGTACTTC. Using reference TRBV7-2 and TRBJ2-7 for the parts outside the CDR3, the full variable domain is GAGVSQSPSNKVTEKGKDVELRCDPISGHTALYWYRQSLGQGLEFLIYFQGNSAPDKSGLPSDRFSAERTGGSVSTLTIQRTQQEDSAVYLCASSLGSRVSGRAEQYFGPGTRLTVT.

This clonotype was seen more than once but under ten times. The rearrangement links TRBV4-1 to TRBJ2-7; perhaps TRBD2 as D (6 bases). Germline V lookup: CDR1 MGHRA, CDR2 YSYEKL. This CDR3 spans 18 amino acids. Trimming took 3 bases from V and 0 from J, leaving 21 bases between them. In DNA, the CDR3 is TGCGCCAGCAGCCAGGCAATCAAAGCGGGTTCCTACTCCTACGAGCAGTACTTC. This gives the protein CASSQAIKAGSYSYEQYF.

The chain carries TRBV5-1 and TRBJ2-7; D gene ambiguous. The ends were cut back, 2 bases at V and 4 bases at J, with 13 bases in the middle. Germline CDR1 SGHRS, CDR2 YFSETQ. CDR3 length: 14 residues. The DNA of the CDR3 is TGCGCCAGCAGCTTAGAGGACCGGCCTTACGAGCAGTACTTC. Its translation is CASSLEDRPYEQYF. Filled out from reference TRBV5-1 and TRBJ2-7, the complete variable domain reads KAGVTQTPRYLIKTRGQQVTLSCSPISGHRSVSWYQQTPGQGLQFLFEYFSETQRNKGNFPGRFSGRQFSNSRSEMNVSTLELGDSALYLCASSLEDRPYEQYFGPGTRLTVT.

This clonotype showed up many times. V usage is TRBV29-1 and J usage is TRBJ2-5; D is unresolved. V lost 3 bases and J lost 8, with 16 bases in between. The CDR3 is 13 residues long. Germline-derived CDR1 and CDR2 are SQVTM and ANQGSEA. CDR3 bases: TGCAGCGTTGATCCCACCCACTTTGGAACCCAGTACTTC. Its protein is CSVDPTHFGTQYF. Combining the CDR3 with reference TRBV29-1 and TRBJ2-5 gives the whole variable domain SAVISQKPSRDICQRGTSLTIQCQVDSQVTMMFWYRQQPGQSLTLIATANQGSEATYESGFVIDKFPISRPNLTFSTLTVSNMSPEDSSIYLCSVDPTHFGTQYFGPGTRLLVL.

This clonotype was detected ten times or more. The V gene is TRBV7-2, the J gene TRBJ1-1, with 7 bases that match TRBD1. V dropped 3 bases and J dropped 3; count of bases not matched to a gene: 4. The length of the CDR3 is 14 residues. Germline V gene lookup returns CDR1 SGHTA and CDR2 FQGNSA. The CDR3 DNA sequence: TGTGCCAGCAGCTTGCGGCAGGGGGACACTGAAGCTTTCTTT. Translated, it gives CASSLRQGDTEAFF.

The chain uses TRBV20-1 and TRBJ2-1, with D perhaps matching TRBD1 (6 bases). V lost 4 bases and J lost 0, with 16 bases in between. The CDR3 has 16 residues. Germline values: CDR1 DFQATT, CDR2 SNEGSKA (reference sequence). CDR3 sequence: CSANRDRRISYNEQFF. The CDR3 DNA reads TGCAGTGCTAATCGCGACAGGCGCATCTCCTACAATGAGCAGTTCTTC.

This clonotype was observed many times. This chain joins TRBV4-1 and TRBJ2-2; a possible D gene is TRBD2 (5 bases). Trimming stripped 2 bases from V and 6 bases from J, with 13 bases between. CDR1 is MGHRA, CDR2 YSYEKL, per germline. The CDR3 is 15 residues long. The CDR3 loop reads CASSQSGGGAGELFF. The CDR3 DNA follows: TGCGCCAGCAGCCAAAGTGGCGGAGGTGCCGGGGAGCTGTTTTTT.

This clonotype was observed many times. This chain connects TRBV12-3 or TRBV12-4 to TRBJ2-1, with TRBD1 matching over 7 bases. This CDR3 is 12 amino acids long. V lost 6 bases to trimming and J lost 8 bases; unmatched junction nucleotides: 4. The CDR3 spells CASRTGPDEQFF. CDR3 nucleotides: TGTGCCAGCAGGACAGGGCCAGATGAGCAGTTCTTC.

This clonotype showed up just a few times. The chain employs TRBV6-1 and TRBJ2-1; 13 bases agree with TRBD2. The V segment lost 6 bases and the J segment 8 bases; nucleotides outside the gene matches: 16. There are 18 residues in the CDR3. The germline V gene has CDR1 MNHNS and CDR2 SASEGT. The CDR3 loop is CASRTGGRGTSGIHEQFF. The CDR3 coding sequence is TGTGCCAGCAGGACAGGGGGCAGAGGGACTAGCGGGATCCATGAGCAGTTCTTC.

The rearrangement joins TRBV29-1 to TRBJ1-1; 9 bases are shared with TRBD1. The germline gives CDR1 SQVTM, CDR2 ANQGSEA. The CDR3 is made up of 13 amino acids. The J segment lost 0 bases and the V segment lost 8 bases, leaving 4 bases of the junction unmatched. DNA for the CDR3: TGCAGCAGCAGACAGGGGGTGAACACTGAAGCTTTCTTT. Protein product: CSSRQGVNTEAFF.

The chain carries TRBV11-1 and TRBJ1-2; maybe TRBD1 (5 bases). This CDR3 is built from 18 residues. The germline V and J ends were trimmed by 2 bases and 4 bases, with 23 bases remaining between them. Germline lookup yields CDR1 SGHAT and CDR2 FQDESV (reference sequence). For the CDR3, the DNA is TGTGCCAGCAGCTTAATCACGAACACCCATTCGGGACTCTATGGCTACACCTTC. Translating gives CASSLITNTHSGLYGYTF.